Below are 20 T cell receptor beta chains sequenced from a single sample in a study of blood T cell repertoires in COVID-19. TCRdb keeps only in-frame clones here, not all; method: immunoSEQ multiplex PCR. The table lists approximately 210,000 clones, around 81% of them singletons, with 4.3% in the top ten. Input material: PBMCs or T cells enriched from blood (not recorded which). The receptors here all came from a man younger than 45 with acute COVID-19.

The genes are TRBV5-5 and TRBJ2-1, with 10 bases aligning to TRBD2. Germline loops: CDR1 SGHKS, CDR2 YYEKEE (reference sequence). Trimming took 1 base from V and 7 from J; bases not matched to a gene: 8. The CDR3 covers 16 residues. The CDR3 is CASSLWSLAGENEQFF. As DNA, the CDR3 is TGTGCCAGCAGCTTGTGGTCCCTAGCGGGAGAAAATGAGCAGTTCTTC.

The CDR3 DNA is TGTGCCAGTAGTATCCCGATTACAGGGAGCGGCACAGATACGCAGTATTTT. Protein sequence: CASSIPITGSGTDTQYF. The chain uses TRBV19 and TRBJ2-3, with D perhaps TRBD1 (6 bases). The CDR3 covers 17 residues. Trimming took 3 bases from V and 1 from J, leaving 17 bases between them. Germline values: CDR1 LNHDA, CDR2 SQIVND (reference sequence).

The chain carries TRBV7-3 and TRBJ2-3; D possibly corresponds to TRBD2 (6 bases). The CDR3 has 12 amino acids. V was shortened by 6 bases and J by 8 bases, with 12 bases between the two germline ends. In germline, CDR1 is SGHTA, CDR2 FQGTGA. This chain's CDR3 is CASSPGLGTQYF. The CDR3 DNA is TGTGCCAGCAGTCCGGGACTTGGTACGCAGTATTTT.

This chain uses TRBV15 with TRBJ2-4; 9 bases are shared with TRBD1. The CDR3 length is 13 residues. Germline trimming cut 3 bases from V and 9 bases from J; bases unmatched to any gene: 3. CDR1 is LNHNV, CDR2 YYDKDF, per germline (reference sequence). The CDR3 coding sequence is TGTGCCACCAGCAGGGACAGGGGAGGCATTCAGTACTTC. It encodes CATSRDRGGIQYF.

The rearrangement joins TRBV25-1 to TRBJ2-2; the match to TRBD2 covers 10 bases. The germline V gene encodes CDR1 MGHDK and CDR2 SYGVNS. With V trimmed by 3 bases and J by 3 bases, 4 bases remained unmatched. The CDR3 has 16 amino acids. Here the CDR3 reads CASSDFTSGDTGELFF. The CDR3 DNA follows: TGTGCCAGCAGTGATTTTACTAGCGGGGACACCGGGGAGCTGTTTTTT.

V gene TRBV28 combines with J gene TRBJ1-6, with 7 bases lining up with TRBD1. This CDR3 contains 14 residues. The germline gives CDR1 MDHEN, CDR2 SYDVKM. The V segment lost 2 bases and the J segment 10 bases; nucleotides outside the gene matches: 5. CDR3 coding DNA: TGTGCCAGCAGTTTACGGGACAGTAGGTCACCCCTCCACTTT. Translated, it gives CASSLRDSRSPLHF.

This chain's CDR3 is CASSLGLEQYF. In DNA, the CDR3 is TGTGCCAGCAGCCTAGGACTAGAGCAGTATTTT. This chain uses TRBV9 with TRBJ2-3; 7 bases map to TRBD2. Germline V lookup: CDR1 SGDLS, CDR2 YYNGEE. V lost 4 bases and J lost 11; bases outside the gene matches: 4. This CDR3 comprises 11 residues.

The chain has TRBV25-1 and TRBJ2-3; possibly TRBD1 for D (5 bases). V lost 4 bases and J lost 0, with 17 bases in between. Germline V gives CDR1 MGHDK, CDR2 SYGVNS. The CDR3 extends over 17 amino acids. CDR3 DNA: TGTGCCAGCAGTGCCGCCTCTCGGGCAGGGAGCACAGATACGCAGTATTTT. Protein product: CASSAASRAGSTDTQYF. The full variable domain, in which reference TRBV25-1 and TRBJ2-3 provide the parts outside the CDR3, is EADIYQTPRYLVIGTGKKITLECSQTMGHDKMYWYQQDPGMELHLIHYSYGVNSTEKGDLSSESTVSRIRTEHFPLTLESARPSHTSQYLCASSAASRAGSTDTQYFGPGTRLTVL.

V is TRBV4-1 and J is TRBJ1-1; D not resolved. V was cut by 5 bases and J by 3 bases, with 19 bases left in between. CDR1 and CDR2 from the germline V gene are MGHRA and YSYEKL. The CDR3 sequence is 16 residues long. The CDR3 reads CASSLDLGRRDTEAFF. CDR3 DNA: TGCGCCAGCAGCTTAGACCTGGGCCGGCGTGACACTGAAGCTTTCTTT.

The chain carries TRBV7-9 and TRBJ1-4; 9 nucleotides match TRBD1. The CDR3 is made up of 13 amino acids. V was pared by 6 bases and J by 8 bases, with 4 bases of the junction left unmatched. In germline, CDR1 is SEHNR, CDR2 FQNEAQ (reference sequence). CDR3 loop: CASRGTGSEKLFF. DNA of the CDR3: TGTGCCAGCAGGGGGACAGGGTCGGAAAAACTGTTTTTT.

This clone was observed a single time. The CDR3 reads CASSLQFGSHEQYF. The CDR3 DNA reads TGTGCCAGCAGCCTCCAGTTCGGGAGCCACGAGCAGTACTTC. The chain employs TRBV11-2 and TRBJ2-7, with D possibly being TRBD2 (6 bases). Trimming pared 5 bases from V and 5 bases from J, leaving 16 bases between. The V gene's germline CDR1 is SGHAT and CDR2 FQNNGV. This CDR3 contains 14 residues.

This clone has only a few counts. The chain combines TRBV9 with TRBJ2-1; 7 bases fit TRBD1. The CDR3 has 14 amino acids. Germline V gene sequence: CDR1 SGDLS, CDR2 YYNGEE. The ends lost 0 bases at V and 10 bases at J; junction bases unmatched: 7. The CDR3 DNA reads TGTGCCAGCAGCGTAGGAGGGGCAGGGGGAGAGCAGTTCTTC. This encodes CASSVGGAGGEQFF.

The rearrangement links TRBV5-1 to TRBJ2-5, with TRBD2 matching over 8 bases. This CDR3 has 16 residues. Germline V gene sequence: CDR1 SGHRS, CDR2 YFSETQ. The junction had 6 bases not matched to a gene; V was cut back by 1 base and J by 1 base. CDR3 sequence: CASSLLPAGGQETQYF. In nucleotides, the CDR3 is TGCGCCAGCAGCTTGCTTCCGGCGGGGGGCCAAGAGACCCAGTACTTC.

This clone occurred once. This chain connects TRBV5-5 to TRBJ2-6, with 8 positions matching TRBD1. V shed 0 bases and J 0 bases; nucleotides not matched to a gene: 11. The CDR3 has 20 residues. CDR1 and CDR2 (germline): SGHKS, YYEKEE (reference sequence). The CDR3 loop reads CASSLVLEDRVLSGANVLTF. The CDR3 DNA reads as TGTGCCAGCAGCTTGGTCCTTGAGGACAGGGTACTCTCTGGGGCCAACGTCCTGACTTTC.

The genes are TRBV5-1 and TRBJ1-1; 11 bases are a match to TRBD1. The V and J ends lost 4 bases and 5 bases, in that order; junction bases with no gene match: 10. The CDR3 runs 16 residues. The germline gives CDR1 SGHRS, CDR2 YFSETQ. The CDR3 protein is CASSLQGQGVGTEAFF. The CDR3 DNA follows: TGCGCCAGCAGCCTTCAGGGACAGGGGGTGGGTACTGAAGCTTTCTTT.

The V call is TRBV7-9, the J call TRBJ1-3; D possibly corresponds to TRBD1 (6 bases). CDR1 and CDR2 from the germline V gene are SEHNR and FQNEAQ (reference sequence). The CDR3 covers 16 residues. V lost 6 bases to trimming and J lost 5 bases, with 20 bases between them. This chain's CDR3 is CASREPPGQRRNTIYF. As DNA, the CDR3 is TGTGCCAGCAGAGAACCCCCCGGACAGAGGAGAAACACCATATATTTT.

CDR3 coding DNA: TGTGCCAGCAGTGAAAAACGACAGATGAACTCTGGAAACACCATATATTTT. Amino acid sequence: CASSEKRQMNSGNTIYF. The chain employs TRBV2 and TRBJ1-3, with a possible D match to TRBD1 (5 bases). V lost 2 bases and J 0 bases, leaving 14 bases between the germline ends. CDR1 is SNHLY and CDR2 is FYNNEI in the germline V gene. The CDR3 length is 17 residues. The full variable domain, its missing parts supplied by reference TRBV2 and TRBJ1-3, is EPEVTQTPSHQVTQMGQEVILRCVPISNHLYFYWYRQILGQKVEFLVSFYNNEISEKSEIFDDQFSVERPDGSNFTLKIRSTKLEDSAMYFCASSEKRQMNSGNTIYFGEGSWLTVV.

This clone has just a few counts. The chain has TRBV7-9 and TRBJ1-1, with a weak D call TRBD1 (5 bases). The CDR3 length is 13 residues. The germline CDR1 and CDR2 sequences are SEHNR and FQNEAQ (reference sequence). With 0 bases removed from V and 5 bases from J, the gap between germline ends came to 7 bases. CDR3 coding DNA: TGTGCCAGCAGCTTAGCAGGGGAAACTGAAGCTTTCTTT. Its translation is CASSLAGETEAFF.

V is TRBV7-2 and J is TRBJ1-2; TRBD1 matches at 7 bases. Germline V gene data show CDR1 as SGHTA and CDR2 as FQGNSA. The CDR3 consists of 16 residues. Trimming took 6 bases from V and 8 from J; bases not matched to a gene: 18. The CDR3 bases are TGTGCCAGCAGTTCGGGACAGCTTATTCCAAACGGGGGCTACACCTTC. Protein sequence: CASSSGQLIPNGGYTF.

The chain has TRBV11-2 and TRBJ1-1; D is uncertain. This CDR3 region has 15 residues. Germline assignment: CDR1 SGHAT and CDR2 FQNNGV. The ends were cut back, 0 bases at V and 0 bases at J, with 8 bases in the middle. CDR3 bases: TGTGCCAGCAGCTTAGACACGGTGCTGAACACTGAAGCTTTCTTT. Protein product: CASSLDTVLNTEAFF.